The clone carrying this T cell receptor beta chain was recorded once. Produced via immunoSEQ multiplex PCR; TCRdb's table is partial and in-frame only. Here the sample spans nearly 500,000 clones, 76% being singletons. The entry originates in a study of shared clonotypes between healthy human individuals. The sequence was collected from a woman aged 35 to 49 in good health. Some clones in this sample may be carry-over from other donors' samples. The sequencing sample was made of PBMCs.

The CDR3 DNA is TGTGCCAGCAGCCAAAGCCTTGGACTAGCGGACAATGAGCAGTTCTTC. Protein sequence: CASSQSLGLADNEQFF. V usage is TRBV5-6 and J usage is TRBJ2-1, with TRBD2 matching over 10 bases. V shed 4 bases, J shed 5 bases, and the junction held 9 bases outside the gene matches. CDR3 length: 16 amino acids. The germline CDR1 and CDR2 sequences are SGHDT and YYEEEE.